This T cell receptor (beta chain) derives from a study of cytomegalovirus exposure and HLA in healthy donors. The primer mix had 60 Vbeta and 13 Jbeta primers. The method was immunoSEQ multiplex PCR; TCRdb's version includes in-frame clones alone and lacks a portion of them. The table has about 170,000 clones, 85% seen once. The CDR3 is made up of 14 amino acids. V dropped 1 base and J dropped 8; count of bases not matched to a gene: 5. Germline CDR1 SQVTM, CDR2 ANQGSEA. The J gene is TRBJ1-4, the V gene TRBV29-1; 9 nucleotides line up with TRBD1. The sequenced sample consisted of PBMCs. The clonotype was recovered from a boy between 2 and 10 years old in good health and CMV-seronegative. The CDR3 DNA is TGCAGCGTTGAAGGAGGGACAGGGACGGAAAAACTGTTTTTT. Its translation is CSVEGGTGTEKLFF.